Shown below are 16 T cell receptor beta chains from a single sample sequenced in a study of human T cells and chemical hapten exposure. TCRdb reprocessed the RACE reads with MiXCR, giving one entry per CDR3 protein. The sample includes about 60,000 distinct CDR3 sequences, over 9% of them seen just once. The time point denotes: pre-sensitization, week 0. As for treatment: therapeutic diphenylcyclopropenone sensitization with weekly scalp DPC. The specimen was whole blood, collected in connection with sensitization to the hapten diphenylcyclopropenone (DPC). Receptors were obtained from a woman aged 35 to 49 with alopecia areata. Some clones in this sample may be carry-over from other donors' samples.

The rearrangement joins TRBV6-2 or TRBV6-3 to TRBJ1-5; D is unclear. The V gene lost 7 bases and the J gene lost 2 bases, with 18 bases spanning the gap. The CDR3 sequence is 16 residues long. Germline CDR1 reads MNHEY; CDR2 reads SVGEGT. CDR3 sequence (DNA): TGTGCCAGCACCCCATCGGGGTTTAGGGGCAATCAGCCCCAGCATTTT. Residues: CASTPSGFRGNQPQHF.

This clonotype appeared many times. In DNA, the CDR3 is TGTGCCAGCTTGGGACAGGGGTACGGTGAGCAGTTCTTC. This codes for CASLGQGYGEQFF. The gene calls are TRBV18 and TRBJ2-1; 10 nucleotides line up with TRBD1. The V gene's germline CDR1 is KGHSH and CDR2 LQKENI. Germline trimming cut 7 bases from V and 9 bases from J; bases unmatched to any gene: 6. CDR3 length equals 13 residues. Looking up the rest from reference TRBV18 and TRBJ2-1 gives the full variable domain: NAGVMQNPRHLVRRRGQEARLRCSPMKGHSHVYWYRQLPEEGLKFMVYLQKENIIDESGMPKERFSAEFPKEGPSILRIQQVVRGDSAAYFCASLGQGYGEQFFGPGTRLTVL.

This clonotype was picked up a small number of times. The rearrangement joins TRBV29-1 to TRBJ2-5; D call uncertain. CDR3 length equals 14 residues. Germline-derived CDR1 and CDR2 are SQVTM and ANQGSEA. The V end lost 4 bases, the J end lost 2 bases, and 14 bases lay between the germline ends. This CDR3 reads CSVVRHIAQETQYF. The CDR3 bases are TGCAGCGTTGTCCGACATATTGCTCAAGAGACCCAGTACTTC.

The V and J genes are TRBV28 and TRBJ1-1, with 9 bases lining up with TRBD1. The CDR3 contains 15 residues. The germline CDR1 and CDR2 sequences are MDHEN and SYDVKM. With V trimmed by 7 bases and J by 2 bases, 8 bases remained unmatched. The CDR3 protein is CASTIPGQGNTEAFF. The CDR3 nucleotides are TGTGCCAGCACTATACCGGGACAGGGAAACACTGAAGCTTTCTTT.

In DNA form, the CDR3 reads TGCGCCAGCAGCTGGGGACACGGAGGATGGGCCTCCTATAATTCACCCCTCCACTTT. This encodes CASSWGHGGWASYNSPLHF. V gene TRBV5-1 combines with J gene TRBJ1-6; D might be TRBD1 (6 bases). This CDR3 spans 19 amino acids. V was trimmed by 3 bases and J by 0 bases, leaving 19 bases between them. Germline CDR1 reads SGHRS; CDR2 reads YFSETQ.

V usage is TRBV7-2 and J usage is TRBJ2-7; D is possibly TRBD2 (6 bases). The CDR3 is 14 residues long. Germline CDR1 is SGHTA and CDR2 is FQGNSA. The V gene lost 5 bases and the J gene lost 3 bases, with 14 bases spanning the gap. CDR3 DNA sequence: TGTGCCAGCAGCCCTTGGGGACTTGACTACGAGCAGTACTTC. Its protein product is CASSPWGLDYEQYF.

There are many counts of this clonotype. Germline is not matched at one junction end, which may reflect a read error. The chain joins TRBV12-3 or TRBV12-4 to TRBJ1-1; TRBD1 matches at 9 bases. The CDR3 extends over 16 amino acids. The CDR3 coding sequence is TGTGCCAGCAGCTTAGCGGCGGGACAGGGATTCGCTGAAGCTTTCTTT. This encodes CASSLAAGQGFAEAFF.

The chain links TRBV14 to TRBJ2-4; 11 nucleotides align to TRBD2. CDR1 SGHDN and CDR2 FVKESK come from the germline V gene. V shed 1 base and J 7 bases; nucleotides not matched to a gene: 3. This CDR3 has 15 amino acids. The CDR3 sequence is CASSQGLAGNNIQYF. The CDR3 DNA is TGTGCCAGCAGCCAAGGACTAGCGGGAAACAACATTCAGTACTTC. Supplemented by reference TRBV14 and TRBJ2-4, the full variable domain reads EAGVTQFPSHSVIEKGQTVTLRCDPISGHDNLYWYRRVMGKEIKFLLHFVKESKQDESGMPNNRFLAERTGGTYSTLKVQPAELEDSGVYFCASSQGLAGNNIQYFGAGTRLSVL.

This clonotype was counted many times. In DNA, the CDR3 is TGCAGCGTTGAATTAGCCTACGGGAGATATGGCACAGATACGCAGTATTTT. Protein product: CSVELAYGRYGTDTQYF. The V call is TRBV29-1, the J call TRBJ2-3, with a weak D call TRBD2 (6 bases). This CDR3 contains 17 residues. Germline loops: CDR1 SQVTM, CDR2 ANQGSEA. V was shortened by 2 bases and J by 1 base, with 19 bases between the two germline ends.

Many counts were recorded for this clonotype. V is TRBV6-6 and J is TRBJ1-5; D remains unclear. This CDR3 is 14 amino acids long. Trimming took 0 bases from V and 3 from J, leaving 6 bases between them. The germline CDR1 and CDR2 sequences are MNHNY and SVGAGI (reference sequence). Here the CDR3 reads CASSYSAVNQPQHF. The CDR3 nucleotides read TGTGCCAGCAGTTACTCCGCAGTCAATCAGCCCCAGCATTTT.

The chain links TRBV7-2 to TRBJ1-5, with no clear D. Germline values: CDR1 SGHTA, CDR2 FQGNSA. This CDR3 is 16 amino acids long. V was pared by 5 bases and J by 7 bases, with 21 bases between. This chain's CDR3 is CASSPQLRTGVQPQHF. The CDR3 DNA is TGTGCCAGCAGCCCTCAACTCCGGACTGGTGTGCAGCCCCAGCATTTT. The variable domain in full, completed from reference TRBV7-2 and TRBJ1-5, reads GAGVSQSPSNKVTEKGKDVELRCDPISGHTALYWYRQSLGQGLEFLIYFQGNSAPDKSGLPSDRFSAERTGGSVSTLTIQRTQQEDSAVYLCASSPQLRTGVQPQHFGDGTRLSIL.

This clonotype was recorded a few times. The gene calls are TRBV7-2 and TRBJ1-5, with a tentative D call TRBD1 (6 bases). This CDR3 comprises 15 residues. Trimming took off 4 bases at V and 4 bases at J, with 14 bases between the two ends. Germline lookup yields CDR1 SGHTA and CDR2 FQGNSA. CDR3 in amino acids: CASSSQGGLNQPQHF. DNA for the CDR3: TGTGCCAGCAGCTCACAGGGAGGGTTAAATCAGCCCCAGCATTTT.

This clonotype was seen at least ten times. This chain connects TRBV3-1 to TRBJ2-1, with 7 bases lining up with TRBD1. With V trimmed by 7 bases and J by 5 bases, 8 bases remained unmatched. The length of the CDR3 is 14 residues. CDR1 and CDR2 (germline): LGHDT, YNNKEL (reference sequence). In DNA, the CDR3 is TGTGCCAGCACGATAGGACAGGTCAACAATGAGCAGTTCTTC. Protein: CASTIGQVNNEQFF.

The genes are TRBV24-1 and TRBJ2-1; perhaps TRBD1 as D (9 bases). This CDR3 has 16 residues. The V gene lost 6 bases and the J gene lost 6 bases, with 20 bases spanning the gap. Germline CDR1 KGHDR, CDR2 SFDVKD. This CDR3 reads CATSKGAGGQGNEQFF. Here the CDR3 DNA reads TGTGCCACCAGTAAAGGGGCGGGGGGACAGGGCAATGAGCAGTTCTTC.

The V and J genes are TRBV20-1 and TRBJ1-2; D is ambiguous. CDR3 length equals 15 residues. Germline CDR1 DFQATT, CDR2 SNEGSKA (reference sequence). Deletions cut 0 bases from V and 0 bases from J, with 11 bases between. The DNA of the CDR3 is TGCAGTGCTAGAGATCTCGATCGGACTAACTATGGCTACACCTTC. Translating it yields CSARDLDRTNYGYTF.

This clonotype was detected only a few times. The chain combines TRBV30 with TRBJ2-6; possible D gene TRBD1, 5 bases. The CDR3 contains 19 residues. CDR1 is GTSNPN, CDR2 SVGIG, per germline (reference sequence). Trimming took 0 bases from V and 1 from J, leaving 19 bases between them. This CDR3 reads CAWSVALAGKRSGANVLTF. The DNA of the CDR3 is TGTGCCTGGAGTGTAGCCTTGGCAGGGAAGCGATCTGGGGCCAACGTCCTGACTTTC.